The TCR beta chain described here comes from a study of blood T cell repertoires in COVID-19. V was pared by 3 bases and J by 7 bases, with 16 bases between. The germline V gene encodes CDR1 GTSNPN and CDR2 SVGIG (reference sequence). This CDR3 contains 14 residues. Original data processing: Scientists estimated how many nucleated cells there were by amplifying reference gene primers. The data were produced by immunoSEQ multiplex PCR, yet TCRdb's version contains in-frame clones alone and is incomplete. The DNA was the basis for D and trimming; V, J and clone size are from that table. The sample lists around 150,000 clones; around 87% were seen once.

The chain couples TRBV30 to TRBJ1-5; D is undetermined. The sample consisted of peripheral blood. The TCR sequence derives from a man aged 18 to 29 with acute or convalescent COVID-19. In nucleotides, the CDR3 is TGTGCCTGGAGCCAGACCGGGAGGCAACAGCCCCAGCATTTT. Protein sequence: CAWSQTGRQQPQHF. Together with reference TRBV30 and TRBJ1-5, the CDR3 gives the full variable domain: SQTIHQWPATLVQPVGSPLSLECTVEGTSNPNLYWYRQAAGRGLQLLFYSVGIGQISSEVPQNLSASRPQDRQFILSSKKLLLSDSGFYLCAWSQTGRQQPQHFGDGTRLSIL.